These T cell receptor beta chains were read from a single sample in a study of graft-versus-host responses after intestinal transplantation. Antigens of these TCRs are unknown. Repertoires were generated with immunoSEQ multiplex PCR, while TCRdb's copy carries only in-frame clones and drops some. The data contain 90,000 to 130,000 clones, more than 85% of them singletons. This specimen was unstimulated CD8+ T cells sorted from spleen or lymph node cells, taken before transplant. These TCRs come from a human donor who was the organ donor for an intestinal transplant. Each CDR3 is given with its conserved first and last residue. Each record gives: CDR3 length, J gene, V gene, clone size, D gene, CDR3 protein, CDR3 DNA. A D gene is named only where the DNA matches it firmly. Not every row has a clone size; where given, it reads once, few, many or a size class.

len: 15
j_gene: TRBJ2-1
v_gene: TRBV4-1
abundance: NA
d_gene: NA
CDR3aa: CASSQAPLHDNEQFF
CDR3nt: TGCGCCAGCAGCCAAGCCCCCCTACACGACAATGAGCAGTTCTTC

len: 18
j_gene: TRBJ2-2
v_gene: TRBV19
abundance: NA
d_gene: TRBD2
CDR3aa: CASSMGGGQLGDTGELFF
CDR3nt: TGTGCCAGTAGTATGGGCGGGGGTCAGCTAGGAGACACCGGGGAGCTGTTTTTT

len: 17
j_gene: TRBJ2-3
v_gene: TRBV27
abundance: NA
d_gene: TRBD2
CDR3aa: CASSSLAEWTSTDTQYF
CDR3nt: TGTGCCAGCAGCTCGCTAGCGGAGTGGACTAGCACAGATACGCAGTATTTT

len: 14
j_gene: TRBJ2-7
v_gene: TRBV5-6
abundance: NA
d_gene: NA
CDR3aa: CASSFLAGPYEQYF
CDR3nt: TGTGCCAGCAGCTTTCTTGCAGGTCCCTACGAGCAGTACTTC

len: 16
j_gene: TRBJ2-1
v_gene: TRBV7-8
abundance: NA
d_gene: NA
CDR3aa: CASSLVADLSYNEQFF
CDR3nt: TGTGCCAGCAGCTTAGTAGCGGACCTCTCCTACAATGAGCAGTTCTTC

len: 14
j_gene: TRBJ1-1
v_gene: TRBV5-1
abundance: NA
d_gene: TRBD1
CDR3aa: CASRRNRGRMWAFF
CDR3nt: TGCGCCAGCAGGAGAAACAGGGGGCGTATGTGGGCTTTCTTT

len: 20
j_gene: TRBJ2-1
v_gene: TRBV15
abundance: NA
d_gene: NA
CDR3aa: CATSRVPKENRKSPYNEQFF
CDR3nt: TGTGCCACCAGCAGAGTACCGAAAGAAAACAGGAAGTCCCCCTACAATGAGCAGTTCTTC

len: 14
j_gene: TRBJ2-3
v_gene: TRBV9
abundance: once
d_gene: NA
CDR3aa: CASSVGRLPNTQYF
CDR3nt: TGTGCCAGCAGCGTAGGCCGGCTGCCGAATACGCAGTATTTT

len: 15
j_gene: TRBJ1-2
v_gene: TRBV27
abundance: NA
d_gene: TRBD1
CDR3aa: CASSLRAGGNYGYTF
CDR3nt: TGTGCCAGCAGTTTACGCGCAGGGGGTAACTATGGCTACACCTTC

len: 14
j_gene: TRBJ1-1
v_gene: TRBV13
abundance: NA
d_gene: NA
CDR3aa: CASSPRTVNTEAFF
CDR3nt: TGTGCCAGCAGCCCGAGGACCGTTAACACTGAAGCTTTCTTT

len: 11
j_gene: TRBJ2-7
v_gene: TRBV20-1
abundance: NA
d_gene: NA
CDR3aa: CSATTGIEQYF
CDR3nt: TGCAGTGCAACCACAGGGATCGAGCAGTACTTC

len: 18
j_gene: TRBJ2-7
v_gene: TRBV2
abundance: NA
d_gene: TRBD2
CDR3aa: CASSEVEIGLAGSYEQYF
CDR3nt: TGTGCCAGCAGTGAAGTCGAAATAGGACTAGCGGGATCCTACGAGCAGTACTTC

len: 11
j_gene: TRBJ1-1
v_gene: TRBV28
abundance: NA
d_gene: NA
CDR3aa: CASSPRFEAFF
CDR3nt: TGTGCCAGCAGTCCCCGGTTTGAAGCTTTCTTT

len: 14
j_gene: TRBJ1-2
v_gene: TRBV29-1
abundance: NA
d_gene: NA
CDR3aa: CSVSGETVGYGYTF
CDR3nt: TGCAGCGTTTCGGGTGAAACGGTTGGGTATGGCTACACCTTC

len: 14
j_gene: TRBJ2-7
v_gene: TRBV9
abundance: NA
d_gene: TRBD1
CDR3aa: CASSVGGQAYEQYF
CDR3nt: TGTGCCAGCAGCGTTGGGGGACAGGCGTACGAGCAGTACTTC

len: 14
j_gene: TRBJ2-2
v_gene: TRBV5-4
abundance: NA
d_gene: TRBD1
CDR3aa: CASSQKGATGELFF
CDR3nt: TGTGCCAGCAGCCAAAAGGGGGCCACCGGGGAGCTGTTTTTT

len: 15
j_gene: TRBJ2-7
v_gene: TRBV27
abundance: NA
d_gene: TRBD1
CDR3aa: CASSSGQGPIYEQYF
CDR3nt: TGTGCCAGCAGTTCGGGACAGGGTCCAATATACGAGCAGTACTTC

len: 14
j_gene: TRBJ2-7
v_gene: TRBV19
abundance: NA
d_gene: TRBD2
CDR3aa: CASSISLGRGEQYF
CDR3nt: TGTGCCAGTAGTATCTCACTAGGGAGGGGCGAGCAGTACTTC

len: 15
j_gene: TRBJ1-2
v_gene: TRBV5-8
abundance: NA
d_gene: NA
CDR3aa: CASSLVGTEREGYTF
CDR3nt: TGTGCCAGCAGCTTGGTCGGCACCGAGCGGGAAGGCTACACCTTC

len: 14
j_gene: TRBJ2-1
v_gene: TRBV11-3
abundance: NA
d_gene: TRBD2
CDR3aa: CASSFPGGDNEQFF
CDR3nt: TGTGCCAGCAGCTTCCCTGGGGGGGACAATGAGCAGTTCTTC

len: 14
j_gene: TRBJ1-4
v_gene: TRBV7-9
abundance: once
d_gene: TRBD1
CDR3aa: CASSETGNGEKLFF
CDR3nt: TGTGCCAGCAGCGAGACAGGGAACGGTGAAAAACTGTTTTTT

len: 15
j_gene: TRBJ2-2
v_gene: TRBV9
abundance: NA
d_gene: NA
CDR3aa: CACSVGLAPTGELFF
CDR3nt: TGTGCCTGCAGCGTAGGACTGGCACCCACCGGGGAGCTGTTTTTT

len: 14
j_gene: TRBJ1-2
v_gene: TRBV11-2
abundance: NA
d_gene: NA
CDR3aa: CASSLASGLYGYTF
CDR3nt: TGTGCCAGCAGCTTAGCGTCGGGTCTCTATGGCTACACCTTC

len: 17
j_gene: TRBJ2-5
v_gene: TRBV27
abundance: NA
d_gene: NA
CDR3aa: CASSPSEGTGKQETQYF
CDR3nt: TGTGCCAGCAGTCCATCAGAGGGGACTGGAAAACAAGAGACCCAGTACTTC

len: 19
j_gene: TRBJ2-1
v_gene: TRBV7-2
abundance: NA
d_gene: TRBD1
CDR3aa: CASSFGTLTGTGGPNEQFF
CDR3nt: TGTGCCAGCAGCTTTGGGACTCTCACCGGGACAGGGGGTCCCAATGAGCAGTTCTTC

len: 16
j_gene: TRBJ2-1
v_gene: TRBV28
abundance: NA
d_gene: TRBD1
CDR3aa: CASSGDRGLSYNEQFF
CDR3nt: TGTGCCAGCAGTGGTGACAGGGGGCTTTCCTACAATGAGCAGTTCTTC

len: 15
j_gene: TRBJ2-3
v_gene: TRBV6-1
abundance: NA
d_gene: TRBD1
CDR3aa: CASSPPRQGADTQYF
CDR3nt: TGTGCCAGCAGTCCCCCCCGGCAGGGGGCAGATACGCAGTATTTT

len: 16
j_gene: TRBJ1-4
v_gene: TRBV5-1
abundance: NA
d_gene: TRBD1
CDR3aa: CASSLVLQGTNEKLFF
CDR3nt: TGCGCCAGCAGCCTAGTTCTACAGGGGACTAATGAAAAACTGTTTTTT